The 20 T cell receptor beta chains given below trace back to one sample, sequenced in a study of cytomegalovirus exposure and HLA in healthy donors. PCR used 60 Vbeta primers and 13 Jbeta primers. Sequenced by immunoSEQ multiplex PCR; TCRdb stores in-frame clones only, minus some. The specimen's table records 100,000 to 150,000 clones. Sequenced material: PBMCs. The receptors shown here come from a middle-aged woman in good health and CMV-seronegative.

The chain uses TRBV2 and TRBJ2-1; D uncertain. The CDR3 runs to 13 residues. The germline V gene encodes CDR1 SNHLY and CDR2 FYNNEI. V lost 5 bases and J 8 bases, leaving 13 bases between the germline ends. For the CDR3, the DNA is TGTGCCAGCAGTCGTGGGCTAAACGATGAGCAGTTCTTC. This encodes CASSRGLNDEQFF.

The V gene is TRBV7-2, the J gene TRBJ2-7, with TRBD1 matching 10 bases. Germline CDR1 SGHTA, CDR2 FQGNSA. Trimming cost V 1 base and J 1 base; bases outside gene matches: 4. The CDR3 sequence is 16 residues long. The DNA for the CDR3 is TGTGCCAGCAGCTTAGTCGGGGGACAGGGGTCCTACGAGCAGTACGTC. Protein sequence: CASSLVGGQGSYEQYV.

V and J are TRBV2 and TRBJ2-2; D possibly corresponds to TRBD1 (6 bases). V gave up 8 bases and J gave up 4 bases, with 14 bases separating them. Germline V lookup: CDR1 SNHLY, CDR2 FYNNEI. This CDR3 is built from 14 residues. Written as DNA, the CDR3 is TGTGCCAGCGGGAGTGGACAGTCCACCGGGGAGCTGTTTTTT. It translates to CASGSGQSTGELFF.

The chain carries TRBV9 and TRBJ1-6; unclear D gene. Germline CDR1 and CDR2: SGDLS and YYNGEE. V was clipped by 0 bases and J by 3 bases, with 7 bases between them. This CDR3 spans 15 amino acids. DNA for the CDR3: TGTGCCAGCAGCGTAGCCGGGGTCTATAATTCACCCCTCCACTTT. Encoded protein: CASSVAGVYNSPLHF.

The chain joins TRBV6-6 to TRBJ1-1; D remains ambiguous. The CDR3 sequence is 16 residues long. V was trimmed by 2 bases and J by 8 bases, leaving 21 bases between them. Germline V CDR1 and CDR2: MNHNY, SVGAGI (reference sequence). In DNA form, the CDR3 reads TGTGCCAGCAGTTACCCCCCTGGCGGGCGAAAGGTAGAAGCTTTCTTT. Protein: CASSYPPGGRKVEAFF.

The chain couples TRBV19 to TRBJ1-5; a possible D gene is TRBD1 (5 bases). This CDR3 is built from 14 residues. V was pared by 6 bases and J by 0 bases, with 9 bases between. The germline CDR1 and CDR2 sequences are LNHDA and SQIVND (reference sequence). The CDR3 DNA sequence: TGTGCCAGTAGGACAGATTATAGCAATCAGCCCCAGCATTTT. It translates to CASRTDYSNQPQHF.

The J gene is TRBJ2-6, the V gene TRBV28; 7 bases line up with TRBD2. V gave up 8 bases and J gave up 0 bases; unmatched junction bases: 7. The CDR3 loop spans 16 amino acids. Germline-derived CDR1 and CDR2 are MDHEN and SYDVKM. The CDR3 is CASSVWGGSGANVLTF. CDR3 nucleotides: TGTGCCAGCTCCGTTTGGGGGGGCTCTGGGGCCAACGTCCTGACTTTC.

This chain joins TRBV18 and TRBJ1-6; D uncertain. Trimming took 3 bases from V and 10 from J, leaving 13 bases between them. The CDR3 sequence is 14 residues long. CDR1 KGHSH and CDR2 LQKENI come from the germline V gene. CDR3 nucleotide sequence: TGTGCCAGCTCACCGATCGATGGGAGCTCACCCCTCCACTTT. Its protein is CASSPIDGSSPLHF.

The chain links TRBV5-3 to TRBJ1-6; D might be TRBD1 (5 bases). TRBV5-3 is recorded as an ORF, its role being uncertain. Trimming pared 1 base from V and 2 bases from J, leaving 7 bases between. The CDR3 has 15 amino acids. The CDR3 nucleotides are TGTGCCAGAAGCTTGATGACAGCCTATAATTCACCCCTCCACTTT. Its protein is CARSLMTAYNSPLHF.

The J gene is TRBJ2-7, the V gene TRBV4-2; TRBD1 aligns across 8 bases. This CDR3 region has 15 residues. From germline, CDR1 is LGHNA and CDR2 YNFKEQ. The junction had 4 bases not matched to a gene; V was cut back by 3 bases and J by 0 bases. The CDR3 spells CASSHDRGSSYEQYF. The CDR3 nucleotides read TGTGCCAGCAGCCATGACAGGGGTAGCTCCTACGAGCAGTACTTC.

CDR3 in amino acids: CASKRTSSTDTQYF. In DNA, the CDR3 is TGTGCCAGCAAGCGGACTAGCAGCACAGATACGCAGTATTTT. This chain joins TRBV7-2 and TRBJ2-3, with 8 bases lining up with TRBD2. The CDR3 contains 14 residues. The trim removed 7 bases at V and 0 bases at J, leaving 3 bases unmatched. Germline V lookup: CDR1 SGHTA, CDR2 FQGNSA. The full variable domain, in which reference TRBV7-2 and TRBJ2-3 provide the parts outside the CDR3, is GAGVSQSPSNKVTEKGKDVELRCDPISGHTALYWYRQSLGQGLEFLIYFQGNSAPDKSGLPSDRFSAERTGGSVSTLTIQRTQQEDSAVYLCASKRTSSTDTQYFGPGTRLTVL.

The rearrangement links TRBV7-9 to TRBJ2-2; D uncertain. Trimming removed 2 bases from V and 1 base from J, with 8 bases in between. This CDR3 region has 15 residues. Looked up from germline, CDR1 is SEHNR and CDR2 is FQNEAQ (reference sequence). CDR3 region: CASSLTSLNTGELFF. CDR3 sequence (DNA): TGTGCCAGCAGCTTAACTTCACTGAACACCGGGGAGCTGTTTTTT.

The rearrangement joins TRBV18 to TRBJ2-5, with D unresolved. Germline CDR1 and CDR2: KGHSH and LQKENI. The ends were cut back, 1 base at V and 1 base at J, with 7 bases in the middle. CDR3 length: 14 residues. CDR3 residues: CASSPRAAQETQYF. The CDR3 DNA is TGTGCCAGCTCACCACGGGCCGCCCAAGAGACCCAGTACTTC.

The rearrangement links TRBV15 to TRBJ2-4, with a tentative D call TRBD1 (6 bases). Trimming shortened V by 0 bases and J by 8 bases, and 14 bases separated the two germline ends. The germline CDR1 and CDR2 sequences are LNHNV and YYDKDF (reference sequence). This CDR3 is built from 15 residues. CDR3 in amino acids: CATSRETSGADIQYF. The CDR3 DNA reads TGTGCCACCAGCAGAGAAACGTCAGGGGCGGACATTCAGTACTTC.

The chain recombines TRBV19 with TRBJ2-7; 9 positions match TRBD1. The CDR3 loop spans 12 amino acids. With V trimmed by 11 bases and J by 5 bases, 7 bases remained unmatched. Germline V gene lookup returns CDR1 LNHDA and CDR2 SQIVND (reference sequence). The CDR3 protein is CAVDTGGNEQYF. CDR3 in DNA: TGTGCCGTAGACACAGGGGGCAACGAGCAGTACTTC.

The chain recombines TRBV21-1 with TRBJ2-3; TRBD2 is the table's D call and was not checked against the DNA. TRBV21-1 constitutes a pseudogene. This CDR3 spans 15 amino acids. DNA of the CDR3: TGTGCCAGCAACCCAGACGGGAAAAGCACAGATACGCAGTATTTT. Translating it yields CASNPDGKSTDTQYF.

This sequence joins TRBV7-9 and TRBJ2-1, with D possibly being TRBD2 (6 bases). This CDR3 has 15 amino acids. Looked up from germline, CDR1 is SEHNR and CDR2 is FQNEAQ (reference sequence). V was shortened by 0 bases and J by 6 bases, with 12 bases between the two germline ends. CDR3: CASSLAEGWGNEQFF. The CDR3 DNA is TGTGCCAGCAGCTTAGCGGAGGGCTGGGGCAATGAGCAGTTCTTC. The full variable domain, its missing parts supplied by reference TRBV7-9 and TRBJ2-1, is DTGVSQNPRHKITKRGQNVTFRCDPISEHNRLYWYRQTLGQGPEFLTYFQNEAQLEKSRLLSDRFSAERPKGSFSTLEIQRTEQGDSAMYLCASSLAEGWGNEQFFGPGTRLTVL.

The chain uses TRBV11-2 and TRBJ1-6, with 7 bases lining up with TRBD1. Germline lookup yields CDR1 SGHAT and CDR2 FQNNGV. V lost 5 bases and J lost 5; bases outside the gene matches: 6. The CDR3 sequence is 15 residues long. CDR3 residues: CASSPQGNNNSPLHF. CDR3 bases: TGTGCCAGCAGCCCACAGGGGAATAATAATTCACCCCTCCACTTT.

V usage is TRBV19 and J usage is TRBJ1-4; no clear D gene. The CDR3 loop spans 14 amino acids. Trimming cost V 6 bases and J 6 bases, with 14 bases left between them. Germline CDR1 LNHDA, CDR2 SQIVND (reference sequence). CDR3 coding DNA: TGTGCCAGTAGCCGTGCGGGAGTATATGAAAAACTGTTTTTT. Amino acid sequence: CASSRAGVYEKLFF.

This sequence joins TRBV11-2 and TRBJ1-1; D call uncertain. CDR1 and CDR2 (germline): SGHAT, FQNNGV. The V and J ends lost 3 bases and 4 bases respectively, with 6 bases between them. The CDR3 loop spans 12 amino acids. CDR3 sequence reads: CASSFAPTEAFF. The CDR3 region has the DNA TGTGCCAGCAGCTTTGCGCCCACTGAAGCTTTCTTT.